This T cell receptor (beta chain) came from a study of T cells in Graves' hyperthyroidism and ophthalmopathy. Amplification yielded TCR beta CDR3 regions, with RNA transcripts as the source. When the TCR CDR3 underwent first-round RT-PCR, the HTBI primer set was used. TCRdb re-analysed the multiplex PCR reads in MiXCR, keeping a single row per CDR3 protein. Among roughly 290,000 distinct CDR3 sequences listed, roughly 13% were seen once. Trimming cost V 0 bases and J 8 bases, with 13 bases left between them. This CDR3 has 14 residues. Germline-derived CDR1 and CDR2 are SGHRS and YFSETQ. Those with hyperthyroidism were 18 to 65 years old, newly diagnosed, and ill for under 2 months. Using 10 ml of fresh peripheral blood, PBMCs were prepared. Whole-study results and caveats: Most clonotypes that expanded in the thyroid above 0.001 also showed up in blood.

This clonotype appeared many times. Its antigen is still unknown. The sample was blood. The clonotype comes from a woman between 25 and 40 years old with Graves' hyperthyroidism that later progressed to Graves' ophthalmopathy. The chain uses TRBV5-1 and TRBJ2-3; the D gene is possibly TRBD2 (6 bases). The CDR3 DNA reads TGCGCCAGCAGCTTGGGACAGCGGGCCGGTACGCAGTATTTT. Translation: CASSLGQRAGTQYF.